Reported below is one TCR beta chain. Antigen unknown. These data are taken from a study of T cell responses to AZD1222 COVID-19 vaccine. About the research overall: Pooled samples include second doses given at about 4 or 12 weeks.

Study-wide points: CD4 TCRs linked to vaccination spanned spike, dominating at 160-218 and 743-854. Recipients of two AZD1222 doses showed rising Spike-specific TCR breadth and depth.

The CDR3 has 14 residues. With 7 bases clipped from V and 8 bases from J, the junction kept 8 bases outside the gene matches. In germline, CDR1 is MNHEY, CDR2 SVGAGI. Profiled with immunoSEQ multiplex PCR; TCRdb holds only in-frame clones, not every one. Of 110,000 to 150,000 clones in the sample, 90% were seen once. Sequencing was performed on peripheral blood, taken on day 0 of AZD1222 vaccination. The chain couples TRBV6-5 to TRBJ2-1; 10 bases fit TRBD2. The sequence derives from an adult in good health. This CDR3 is CASNLSGGVYEQFF. For the CDR3, the DNA is TGTGCCAGCAACCTAAGCGGGGGGGTTTATGAGCAGTTCTTC.